What follows are 9 T cell receptor beta chains derived from one specimen sequenced in a study of blood T cell repertoires in COVID-19. Assay: immunoSEQ multiplex PCR; the TCRdb copy retains only in-frame clones and omits some. The sample yields roughly 480,000 clones, 89% seen once. Sequenced input: peripheral blood. The receptor source for this set is a man between 18 and 35 years old with COVID-19, enrolled during active disease.

This clone was seen a handful of times. V and J are TRBV5-5 and TRBJ2-7; possible D gene TRBD1, 5 bases. Germline V gene data show CDR1 as SGHKS and CDR2 as YYEKEE (reference sequence). The length of the CDR3 is 13 residues. V lost 3 bases and J lost 0, with 7 bases in between. The DNA of the CDR3 is TGTGCCAGCAGCTGGGGCGGCTCCTACGAGCAGTACTTC. This encodes CASSWGGSYEQYF.

This rearrangement joins TRBV27 to TRBJ1-2; 10 bases line up with TRBD1. This CDR3 contains 16 residues. Trimming at V came to 5 bases and at J to 2 bases, leaving 8 bases not matched to a gene. CDR1 MNHEY and CDR2 SMNVEV come from the germline V gene (reference sequence). Written as DNA, the CDR3 is TGTGCCAGCAGTGGACACTCGGGACAGGGGAACTATGGCTACACCTTC. Its translation: CASSGHSGQGNYGYTF.

The rearrangement links TRBV6-5 to TRBJ1-1; 9 nucleotides line up with TRBD1. After removal of 2 bases from V and 4 bases from J, the junction contained 5 bases not matched to a gene. The germline gives CDR1 MNHEY, CDR2 SVGAGI. There are 15 residues in the CDR3. This CDR3 reads CASSYTTGGATEAFF. The CDR3 region has the DNA TGTGCCAGCAGTTACACGACAGGGGGTGCCACTGAAGCTTTCTTT.

The V call is TRBV18, the J call TRBJ1-5; D is unclear. The V gene's germline CDR1 is KGHSH and CDR2 LQKENI. The ends were cut back, 6 bases at V and 3 bases at J, with 9 bases in the middle. CDR3 length: 13 residues. The CDR3 here is CASSPRDNQPQHF. The CDR3 bases are TGTGCCAGCTCTCCCCGGGACAATCAGCCCCAGCATTTT. The entire variable domain, with the rest obtained from reference TRBV18 and TRBJ1-5, is as follows: NAGVMQNPRHLVRRRGQEARLRCSPMKGHSHVYWYRQLPEEGLKFMVYLQKENIIDESGMPKERFSAEFPKEGPSILRIQQVVRGDSAAYFCASSPRDNQPQHFGDGTRLSIL.

The CDR3 DNA reads TGTGCCAGCAGTTACTCGGTGGGGGGGCTGAATGGCTACACCTTC. Translating gives CASSYSVGGLNGYTF. This chain connects TRBV6-5 to TRBJ1-2; tentatively, D is TRBD1 (6 bases). Germline CDR1 reads MNHEY; CDR2 reads SVGAGI. CDR3 length: 15 residues. Trimming stripped 0 bases from V and 6 bases from J, with 14 bases between.

The CDR3 bases are TGTGCCAGCAAATATGGGTTGCAGGCTGAAGCTTTCTTT. Encoded protein: CASKYGLQAEAFF. This chain connects TRBV2 to TRBJ1-1; D not resolved. This CDR3 region has 13 residues. The V end lost 7 bases, the J end lost 6 bases, and 15 bases lay between the germline ends. Looked up from germline, CDR1 is SNHLY and CDR2 is FYNNEI.

V is TRBV11-2 and J is TRBJ2-7, with D tentatively TRBD1 (6 bases). V dropped 4 bases and J dropped 2 bases, with 9 bases sitting between them. CDR1 is SGHAT and CDR2 is FQNNGV in the germline V gene. The CDR3 is 13 amino acids. The chain's CDR3 is CASSSDSTYEQYF. The CDR3, as DNA: TGTGCCAGCAGCTCGGACAGCACCTACGAGCAGTACTTC.

The chain carries TRBV24-1 and TRBJ1-2, with D perhaps matching TRBD1 (6 bases). Trimming shortened V by 3 bases and J by 7 bases, and 8 bases separated the two germline ends. The CDR3 is 12 residues long. Germline V gene data show CDR1 as KGHDR and CDR2 as SFDVKD. The CDR3 DNA follows: TGTGCCACCAGTGATCCGACAGGTGGCTACACCTTC. This gives the protein CATSDPTGGYTF.

This sequence joins TRBV5-6 and TRBJ2-4; 10 nucleotides line up with TRBD1. V lost 1 base, J lost 15 bases, and 13 bases stayed unmatched. The germline CDR1 and CDR2 sequences are SGHDT and YYEEEE. CDR3 size: 15 residues. The CDR3 sequence: CASSLYPGQGERWYF. CDR3 nucleotide sequence: TGTGCCAGCAGCTTGTATCCCGGACAGGGGGAACGGTGGTACTTC.